What follows is one T cell receptor beta chain and its context. The sample originates from a study of blood T cell repertoires in COVID-19. Study overall: PBMCs, B-cell-depleted T cells, or T cells provided the cDNA or gDNA that made up the material.

V gave up 2 bases and J gave up 7 bases, with 15 bases separating them. CDR1 is MNHEY, CDR2 SVGEGT, per germline. This CDR3 contains 15 residues. Original data processing: Cell counts per sample came from amplifying reference gene primers. TCRdb keeps only in-frame clones here, not all; method: immunoSEQ multiplex PCR. V and J calls and clone size are those listed in that table; D and trimming were worked out from the DNA. The table lists tens of thousands of clones, about 90% of them singletons, with 2.7% in the top ten. Source material: peripheral blood. This receptor was obtained from a man aged 45 to 65 with COVID-19, enrolled during active disease. The chain recombines TRBV6-2 or TRBV6-3 with TRBJ2-1; a weak D match, TRBD1 (6 bases). In DNA, the CDR3 is TGTGCCAGCAGTTACGGCACAGGGAGTCGGAATGAGCAGTTCTTC. Its translation: CASSYGTGSRNEQFF.